This T cell receptor beta chain was recorded in a study of T cells in Graves' hyperthyroidism and ophthalmopathy. Amplification of TCR beta CDR3 regions used RNA as the template. When the TCR CDR3 underwent first-round RT-PCR, the HTBI primer set was used. TCRdb recomputed calls from the multiplex PCR reads with MiXCR, one row per CDR3 protein. The sample contains about 300,000 distinct CDR3 sequences, 20% to 30% of which appear only once. V was trimmed by 4 bases and J by 5 bases, leaving 6 bases between them. Germline CDR1 and CDR2: MNHEY and SVGEGT. The CDR3 extends over 12 amino acids. This clonotype came up a few times.

Specimen: blood. The chain links TRBV6-2 or TRBV6-3 to TRBJ1-5; D gene uncertain. The sequence derives from a man aged 35 to 55 with Graves' hyperthyroidism that later progressed to Graves' ophthalmopathy. The CDR3 nucleotides are TGTGCCAGCAGTTCTATCTATCAGCCCCAGCATTTT. Its translation: CASSSIYQPQHF.